The 27 T cell receptor beta chains below were found in one sample sequenced in a study of shared clonotypes between healthy human individuals (dated by TCRdb to 2019 to 2021). The library was built by means of the immunoSEQ multiplex PCR assay. What TCRdb holds here is the immuneACCESS table cut down to in-frame rearrangements. Part of the clones is not present; checked against another copy, under half of the missing clones reflect an unresolved V gene, and the others are unexplained. Counted in this sample were 2 million to 2.5 million clones; 95% of them appeared once. Around 0.13% of the sample rests with the top ten. The sequencing input was naive CD4+ T cells sorted from blood. In light of the paper, this sample's cell subset or site label describes: CD45RA+ positively selected. The source is a young man in good health.

The chain carries TRBV5-6 and TRBJ1-6, with 7 bases that match TRBD1. J gave up 4 bases and V 4 bases, and 8 bases lay outside the gene matches. Germline assignment: CDR1 SGHDT and CDR2 YYEEEE. The CDR3 has 16 amino acids. The CDR3 bases are TGTGCCAGCAGCCCGGCGTGGACAGGATATAATTCACCCCTCCACTTT. Protein sequence: CASSPAWTGYNSPLHF.

This chain uses TRBV7-9 with TRBJ2-7, with 7 bases fitting TRBD1. Germline trimming cut 4 bases from V and 4 bases from J; bases unmatched to any gene: 7. CDR1 SEHNR and CDR2 FQNEAQ come from the germline V gene (reference sequence). This CDR3 is built from 14 residues. CDR3 DNA: TGTGCCAGCAGCTCCATGACAGGGTATTACGAGCAGTACTTC. It encodes CASSSMTGYYEQYF. Full variable domain (rest looked up from reference TRBV7-9 and TRBJ2-7): DTGVSQNPRHKITKRGQNVTFRCDPISEHNRLYWYRQTLGQGPEFLTYFQNEAQLEKSRLLSDRFSAERPKGSFSTLEIQRTEQGDSAMYLCASSSMTGYYEQYFGPGTRLTVT.

V gene TRBV6-6 combines with J gene TRBJ1-2, with TRBD1 matching over 7 bases. This CDR3 has 14 residues. Unmatched junction bases numbered 4, after V lost 2 bases and J lost 4 bases. Looked up from germline, CDR1 is MNHNY and CDR2 is SVGAGI (reference sequence). DNA for the CDR3: TGTGCCAGCAGTTACCTCCAGGGGGGCTATGGCTACACCTTC. Translating it yields CASSYLQGGYGYTF.

Note on this clone: Different DNA sequences within this sample yield the same CDR3. This chain joins TRBV5-1 and TRBJ2-3, with 7 bases fitting TRBD2. The CDR3 sequence is 15 residues long. Germline CDR1 SGHRS, CDR2 YFSETQ. The V and J ends lost 1 base and 0 bases, in that order; junction bases with no gene match: 2. CDR3 region: CASSLRGGSTDTQYF. For the CDR3, the DNA is TGCGCCAGCAGCTTGAGGGGAGGGAGCACAGATACGCAGTATTTT.

The V call is TRBV5-4, the J call TRBJ2-3, with D tentatively TRBD2 (5 bases). With 3 bases removed from V and 2 bases from J, the gap between germline ends came to 19 bases. The CDR3 spans 17 residues. CDR1 and CDR2 from the germline V gene are SGHNT and YYREEE (reference sequence). The CDR3 is CASSSEGLIFFTDTQYF. In nucleotides, the CDR3 is TGTGCCAGCAGCTCAGAGGGTCTTATTTTTTTCACAGATACGCAGTATTTT.

The chain couples TRBV10-3 to TRBJ2-3; 7 bases are shared with TRBD1. The CDR3 length is 14 residues. The V and J ends lost 1 base and 3 bases, in that order; junction bases with no gene match: 1. Germline CDR1 and CDR2: ENHRY and SYGVKD. The CDR3 loop reads CAISELGQTDTQYF. The DNA for the CDR3 is TGTGCCATCAGTGAGTTGGGACAGACAGATACGCAGTATTTT.

This chain joins TRBV6-1 and TRBJ2-7; D is perhaps TRBD1 or TRBD2 (5 bases each). V lost 0 bases, J lost 7 bases, and 16 bases lay in between. The CDR3 loop spans 15 amino acids. CDR1 is MNHNS and CDR2 is SASEGT in the germline V gene. CDR3 in amino acids: CASSEAYQGSGEQYF. DNA of the CDR3: TGTGCCAGCAGTGAAGCTTATCAGGGTTCGGGGGAGCAGTACTTC.

In DNA, the CDR3 is TGTGCCAGTAGTATATGGGAGGAGGGCAATCAGCCCCAGCATTTT. It translates to CASSIWEEGNQPQHF. The V gene is TRBV19, the J gene TRBJ1-5; the D is unclear. From germline, CDR1 is LNHDA and CDR2 SQIVND (reference sequence). The CDR3 length is 15 residues. V was clipped by 2 bases and J by 2 bases, with 10 bases between them.

This chain connects TRBV28 to TRBJ2-7; D might be TRBD1 (6 bases). V lost 8 bases and J 4 bases, leaving 15 bases between the germline ends. The CDR3 has 13 amino acids. Germline-derived CDR1 and CDR2 are MDHEN and SYDVKM. CDR3 residues: CASGLGHLYEQYF. CDR3 nucleotides: TGTGCCAGCGGGCTGGGACACTTATACGAGCAGTACTTC.

The table lists this clone with a count of one. The chain carries TRBV11-2 and TRBJ2-5; a weak D match, TRBD1 (6 bases). This CDR3 spans 11 amino acids. From germline, CDR1 is SGHAT and CDR2 FQNNGV. Trimming cost V 5 bases and J 14 bases, with 15 bases left between them. CDR3 nucleotide sequence: TGTGCCAGCAGCCCCCTGGGGACAACCTACTTC. This gives the protein CASSPLGTTYF. Full variable domain (remainder filled in from reference TRBV11-2 and TRBJ2-5): EAGVAQSPRYKIIEKRQSVAFWCNPISGHATLYWYQQILGQGPKLLIQFQNNGVVDDSQLPKDRFSAERLKGVDSTLKIQPAKLEDSAVYLCASSPLGTTYFGPGTRLLVL.

This chain links TRBV5-1 with TRBJ2-3, with 8 bases aligning to TRBD1. CDR3 length: 15 residues. V was clipped by 3 bases and J by 4 bases; unmatched bases: 7. The germline CDR1 and CDR2 sequences are SGHRS and YFSETQ. CDR3 amino acids: CASSSGQGIADTQYF. The DNA of the CDR3 is TGCGCCAGCAGCTCCGGACAGGGTATAGCAGATACGCAGTATTTT.

Comment on this clone: The sample carries other DNA sequences with the same CDR3. The rearrangement joins TRBV18 to TRBJ1-4; 8 bases align to TRBD1. Germline V gene lookup returns CDR1 KGHSH and CDR2 LQKENI. The CDR3 contains 14 residues. J was trimmed by 7 bases and V by 6 bases; bases with no gene match: 7. The CDR3 DNA follows: TGTGCCAGCTCCCGAGGACAGGGCGGTGAAAAACTGTTTTTT. This encodes CASSRGQGGEKLFF.

V gene TRBV28 combines with J gene TRBJ1-1, with D unclear. The CDR3 is 14 amino acids. V dropped 5 bases and J dropped 3 bases, with 13 bases sitting between them. The germline CDR1 and CDR2 sequences are MDHEN and SYDVKM. The CDR3 here is CASSAPGLYTEAFF. The CDR3 region has the DNA TGTGCCAGCAGTGCCCCGGGCCTATACACTGAAGCTTTCTTT.

The V and J genes are TRBV2 and TRBJ2-7, with D hard to call. This CDR3 is 13 amino acids long. Per the germline V gene, CDR1 is SNHLY and CDR2 is FYNNEI. V was trimmed by 10 bases and J by 0 bases, leaving 13 bases between them. CDR3 sequence: CATRPTYSYEQYF. The CDR3 nucleotides are TGTGCCACCCGGCCAACCTACTCCTACGAGCAGTACTTC.

This clone was observed a single time. The rearrangement links TRBV2 to TRBJ2-7, with TRBD2 matching 8 bases. There are 16 residues in the CDR3. Germline V lookup: CDR1 SNHLY, CDR2 FYNNEI. Trimming took 5 bases from V and 4 from J; bases not matched to a gene: 13. The CDR3 loop reads CASSYNPGLGIYEQYF. The CDR3 DNA sequence: TGTGCCAGCAGTTATAACCCGGGACTAGGAATTTACGAGCAGTACTTC.

V gene TRBV4-3 combines with J gene TRBJ2-5; a possible D gene is TRBD1 (6 bases). V was trimmed by 0 bases and J by 7 bases, leaving 12 bases between them. Germline-derived CDR1 and CDR2 are LGHNA and YSLEER. The CDR3 loop spans 14 amino acids. The CDR3 bases are TGCGCCAGCAGCCAAGAAGGTCTAGGGGGGACCCAGTACTTC. Its translation: CASSQEGLGGTQYF.

The chain is built from TRBV4-1 and TRBJ1-5; D possibly corresponds to TRBD1 (5 bases). CDR1 is MGHRA and CDR2 is YSYEKL in the germline V gene. The CDR3 loop spans 18 amino acids. V was clipped by 1 base and J by 0 bases, with 16 bases between them. This CDR3 is CASSQVGRHKGSNQPQHF. For the CDR3, the DNA is TGCGCCAGCAGCCAAGTGGGGCGACATAAGGGTAGCAATCAGCCCCAGCATTTT.

The V call is TRBV28, the J call TRBJ1-6; 9 nucleotides line up with TRBD1. V shed 2 bases and J 9 bases; nucleotides not matched to a gene: 5. Germline-derived CDR1 and CDR2 are MDHEN and SYDVKM. This CDR3 has 15 residues. In nucleotides, the CDR3 is TGTGCCAGCAGTTTAGGGGACAGGGCTTCTTCACCCCTCCACTTT. This codes for CASSLGDRASSPLHF.

The CDR3 protein is CASSFRTNSPLHF. CDR3 coding DNA: TGTGCCAGTAGTTTCCGGACTAATTCACCCCTCCACTTT. The gene calls are TRBV19 and TRBJ1-6; no firm D call. The germline V gene encodes CDR1 LNHDA and CDR2 SQIVND (reference sequence). The V end was cut by 5 bases, the J end by 6 bases, with 8 bases between. The CDR3 covers 13 residues.

The chain has TRBV6-5 and TRBJ1-1; maybe TRBD1 (5 bases). The germline V gene has CDR1 MNHEY and CDR2 SVGAGI. CDR3 length: 16 amino acids. Trimming shortened V by 0 bases and J by 0 bases, and 11 bases separated the two germline ends. This chain's CDR3 is CASSYSYAGLNTEAFF. Written as DNA, the CDR3 is TGTGCCAGCAGTTACTCGTATGCAGGGCTGAACACTGAAGCTTTCTTT.

The CDR3 is CASSYSSLGAGYGYTF. DNA for the CDR3: TGTGCCAGCAGTTACTCCTCTTTGGGAGCTGGGTATGGCTACACCTTC. The chain uses TRBV6-5 and TRBJ1-2; no clear D. Trimming cost V 0 bases and J 5 bases, with 16 bases left between them. CDR1 and CDR2 (germline): MNHEY, SVGAGI. CDR3 length equals 16 residues.

V and J are TRBV6-6 and TRBJ2-3; TRBD1 is a possible D gene (6 bases). Germline CDR1 reads MNHNY; CDR2 reads SVGAGI (reference sequence). The V end lost 6 bases, the J end lost 0 bases, and 10 bases lay between the germline ends. This CDR3 region has 14 residues. The CDR3 DNA is TGTGCCAGCAGACAGGGCGGTAGCACAGATACGCAGTATTTT. Residues: CASRQGGSTDTQYF.

The V call is TRBV7-2, the J call TRBJ2-3, with 8 bases matching TRBD2. Germline V gene lookup returns CDR1 SGHTA and CDR2 FQGNSA. The junction had 9 bases not matched to a gene; V was cut back by 5 bases and J by 2 bases. The CDR3 is 16 amino acids. In DNA form, the CDR3 reads TGTGCCAGCAGCCCCCCCGGGGGGGCCCCCACAGATACGCAGTATTTT. As protein: CASSPPGGAPTDTQYF.

The chain employs TRBV18 and TRBJ2-7; either TRBD1 or TRBD2 may fit D (5 bases each). Germline V lookup: CDR1 KGHSH, CDR2 LQKENI. V gave up 3 bases and J gave up 6 bases, with 12 bases separating them. The CDR3 consists of 13 residues. The DNA for the CDR3 is TGTGCCAGCTCACCGAATAACGGGGCCGAGCAGTACTTC. It translates to CASSPNNGAEQYF.

This sequence joins TRBV11-2 and TRBJ2-1; perhaps TRBD1 as D (5 bases). Germline CDR1 SGHAT, CDR2 FQNNGV. The CDR3 consists of 15 residues. The V gene lost 1 base and the J gene lost 2 bases, with 9 bases spanning the gap. CDR3 loop: CASSLAKGTYNEQFF. CDR3 DNA: TGTGCCAGCAGCTTAGCGAAGGGGACCTACAATGAGCAGTTCTTC.

J is TRBJ2-3 and V is TRBV5-6; 7 bases fit TRBD1. With V trimmed by 7 bases and J by 4 bases, 6 bases remained unmatched. Germline values: CDR1 SGHDT, CDR2 YYEEEE. This CDR3 has 13 amino acids. CDR3 sequence: CASHRGESDTQYF. CDR3 nucleotide sequence: TGTGCCAGCCACAGGGGCGAATCAGATACGCAGTATTTT.

On this clone: At one end, the junction sequence differs from germline, possibly due to a read error. V gene TRBV7-9 combines with J gene TRBJ2-1, with 9 bases matching TRBD1. Germline assignment: CDR1 SEHNR and CDR2 FQNEAQ (reference sequence). The CDR3 loop spans 15 amino acids. This CDR3 is CASSFTGGAYNAQFF. CDR3 in DNA: TGTGCCAGCAGCTTCACAGGGGGCGCCTACAATGCGCAGTTCTTC.